A selection of T cell receptor beta chains follows, all from one sample in a study of shared clonotypes between healthy human individuals. Assay used: immunoSEQ multiplex PCR; TCRdb lists only in-frame clones, some missing. Among 980,000 or so clones listed, approximately 80% were seen once. Sequenced input: memory CD4+ T cells sorted from blood. The receptors were sampled from a man aged 18 to 35 in good health. Each CDR3 is given with its conserved first and last residue. D genes are given only for firm matches. Clone size is stated in some rows and not others, as once, few, many or a class when expanded.

d_gene	v_gene	j_gene	abundance	CDR3nt	CDR3aa
-	TRBV5-1	TRBJ2-5	-	TGCGCCAGCAGCATGTCCAGGGGTCTCCAAGAGACCCAGTACTTC	CASSMSRGLQETQYF
-	TRBV2	TRBJ2-5	-	TGTGCCAGCAGAACCAGTTTCTTAGGAGGGGGAGAGACCCAGTACTTC	CASRTSFLGGGETQYF
-	TRBV6-5	TRBJ2-7	-	TGTGCCAGCAGTCGGGACACCTACGAGCAGTACTTC	CASSRDTYEQYF
-	TRBV5-6	TRBJ1-1	-	TGTGCCAGCAGCTTGGGGATGAGAGCTTTCTTT	CASSLGMRAFF
-	TRBV19	TRBJ1-2	-	TGTGCCAGTAGTATGCCTCCTAACTATGGCTACACCTTC	CASSMPPNYGYTF
TRBD1	TRBV27	TRBJ2-7	-	TGTGCCAGCAGTTGGGGACAGGGACGACCCTACGAGCAGTACTTC	CASSWGQGRPYEQYF
-	TRBV30	TRBJ2-7	-	TGTGCCTGGAGTGTAGAAGGAAGGCCCAAGCAGTACTTC	CAWSVEGRPKQYF
TRBD1	TRBV18	TRBJ2-7	once	TGTGCCAGCTCACAGAGACAGGGAAACAACGAGCAGTACTTC	CASSQRQGNNEQYF
-	TRBV28	TRBJ1-4	-	TGTGCCAGCAAACCCAGGCGGGAGTTGAATGAAAAACTGTTTTTT	CASKPRRELNEKLFF
-	TRBV30	TRBJ1-1	-	TGTGCCTGGAGTGTCGTCGCTGAAGCTTTCTTT	CAWSVVAEAFF
-	TRBV10-2	TRBJ1-6	-	TGCGCCAGTTGGGAGGCGGGGATTTCACCCCTCCACTTT	CASWEAGISPLHF
-	TRBV10-3	TRBJ2-7	-	TGTGCCATCAGTGAGGGGGACCCCAATACCTACGAGCAGTACTTC	CAISEGDPNTYEQYF
-	TRBV10-3	TRBJ2-5	-	TGTGCCATCAGTGAGTCGTCAGATAAAGAGACCCAGTACTTC	CAISESSDKETQYF
TRBD1	TRBV5-1	TRBJ2-7	-	TGCGCCAGCAGCTTGTTGGGTGGGACAGGAGGAGAGGGCTACGAGCAGTACTTC	CASSLLGGTGGEGYEQYF
TRBD1	TRBV6-5	TRBJ2-7	-	TGTGCCAGCAGTTCAGGACAGGGATACGAGCAGTACTTC	CASSSGQGYEQYF
-	TRBV4-1	TRBJ1-1	few	TGCGCCAGCAAGCCATTTGGAAACACTGAAGCTTTCTTT	CASKPFGNTEAFF
-	TRBV2	TRBJ1-4	-	TGTGCCAGCAGCCCGACGTTAGAAAAACTGTTTTTT	CASSPTLEKLFF
-	TRBV6-5	TRBJ1-2	-	TGTGCCAGCAGTTACCTGACAGGCTCCGGCTACACCTTC	CASSYLTGSGYTF
-	TRBV25-1	TRBJ1-4	-	TGTGCCAGCAGCGGAGAGAATAATGAAAAACTGTTTTTT	CASSGENNEKLFF
-	TRBV5-5	TRBJ1-1	-	TGTGCCAGCAGCCTAGGGGGAGAAACTGAAGCTTTCTTT	CASSLGGETEAFF
-	TRBV5-1	TRBJ1-3	few	TGCGCCAGCAGCTTGCAAGGGTTGCAAAACACCATATATTTT	CASSLQGLQNTIYF
TRBD2	TRBV2	TRBJ2-1	once	TGTGCCAGCAGTGCGTCGTCGGGACTAGCCTCCACGTACAATGAGCAGTTCTTC	CASSASSGLASTYNEQFF
TRBD2	TRBV5-4	TRBJ2-1	-	TGTGCCAGCAGCTTGAGGTCAGCGGGAGGTTATTATGAGCAGTTCTTC	CASSLRSAGGYYEQFF
-	TRBV18	TRBJ1-6	few	TGTGCCAGCTCACAACTTTCAGAGGCACCCCTCCACTTT	CASSQLSEAPLHF